The present TCR beta chain was sequenced within a study of shared T cell receptors in the human thymus. Sequencing was performed with immunoSEQ multiplex PCR; in TCRdb, only in-frame clones are kept and a portion is missing. This sample has over 450,000 clones, with about 84% found just once. The CDR3 totals 18 residues. With V trimmed by 2 bases and J by 5 bases, 15 bases remained unmatched. Germline CDR1 reads MDHEN; CDR2 reads SYDVKM. This sample was also put to use in a study of human thymus T cells. Turning to that study: Resections from corrective heart surgery supplied the thymus tissue. Thymic and blood repertoires seemed to favor certain V and J genes.

This sequence joins TRBV28 and TRBJ1-5, with 7 nucleotides matching TRBD1. This TCR was sampled from a boy less than two years old with a congenital heart defect. Specimen: thymocytes. CDR3 sequence (DNA): TGTGCCAGCAGTTTAAGAGCCCCGACAGGGAGTAAGCATCAGCCCCAGCATTTT. Its protein is CASSLRAPTGSKHQPQHF. Looking up the rest from reference TRBV28 and TRBJ1-5 gives the full variable domain: DVKVTQSSRYLVKRTGEKVFLECVQDMDHENMFWYRQDPGLGLRLIYFSYDVKMKEKGDIPEGYSVSREKKERFSLILESASTNQTSMYLCASSLRAPTGSKHQPQHFGDGTRLSIL.